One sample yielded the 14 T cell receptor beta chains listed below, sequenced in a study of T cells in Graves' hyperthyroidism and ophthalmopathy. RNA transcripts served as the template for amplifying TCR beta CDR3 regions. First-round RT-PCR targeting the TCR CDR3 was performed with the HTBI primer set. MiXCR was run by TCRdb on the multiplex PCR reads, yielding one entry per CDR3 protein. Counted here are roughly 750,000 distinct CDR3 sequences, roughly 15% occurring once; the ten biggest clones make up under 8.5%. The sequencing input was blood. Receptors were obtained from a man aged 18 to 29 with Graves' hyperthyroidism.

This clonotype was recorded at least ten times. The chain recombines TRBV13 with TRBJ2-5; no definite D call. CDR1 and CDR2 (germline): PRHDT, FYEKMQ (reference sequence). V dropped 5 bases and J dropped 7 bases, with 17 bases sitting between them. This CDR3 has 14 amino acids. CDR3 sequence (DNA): TGTGCCAGCAGCCTCGAGTGGGCTAGTGGGACCCAGTACTTC. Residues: CASSLEWASGTQYF.

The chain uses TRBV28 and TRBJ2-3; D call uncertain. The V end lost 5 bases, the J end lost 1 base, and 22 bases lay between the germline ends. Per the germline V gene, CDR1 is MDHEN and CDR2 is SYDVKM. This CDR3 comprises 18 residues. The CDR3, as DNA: TGTGCCAGCAGTCCTCGGCCCGACGCTCACAATGGCACAGATACGCAGTATTTT. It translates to CASSPRPDAHNGTDTQYF.

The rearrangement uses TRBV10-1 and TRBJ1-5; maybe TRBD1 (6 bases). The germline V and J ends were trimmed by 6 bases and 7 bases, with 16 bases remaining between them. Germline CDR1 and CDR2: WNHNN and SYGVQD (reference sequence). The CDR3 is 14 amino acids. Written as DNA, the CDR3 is TGCGCCAGCAGCCGACAGGCGGTGGGGCAGCCCCAGCATTTT. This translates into CASSRQAVGQPQHF.

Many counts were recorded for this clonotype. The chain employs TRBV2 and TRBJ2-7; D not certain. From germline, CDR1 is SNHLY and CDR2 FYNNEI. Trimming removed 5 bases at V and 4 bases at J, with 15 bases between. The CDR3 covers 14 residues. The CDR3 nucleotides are TGTGCCAGCAGTACTGGCCAGAAATGGTACGAGCAGTACTTC. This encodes CASSTGQKWYEQYF.

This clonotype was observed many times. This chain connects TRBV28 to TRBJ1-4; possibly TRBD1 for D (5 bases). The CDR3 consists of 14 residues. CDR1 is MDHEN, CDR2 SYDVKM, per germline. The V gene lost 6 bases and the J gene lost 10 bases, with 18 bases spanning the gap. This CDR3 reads CASSIQGSLGKLFF. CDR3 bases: TGTGCCAGCAGCATTCAGGGAAGCCTAGGAAAACTGTTTTTT.

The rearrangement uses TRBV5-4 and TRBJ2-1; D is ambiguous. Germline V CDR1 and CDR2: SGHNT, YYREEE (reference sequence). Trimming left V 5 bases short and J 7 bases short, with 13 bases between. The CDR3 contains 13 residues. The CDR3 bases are TGTGCCAGCAGTTTTTCCCTAGAGAATGAGCAGTTCTTC. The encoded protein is CASSFSLENEQFF.

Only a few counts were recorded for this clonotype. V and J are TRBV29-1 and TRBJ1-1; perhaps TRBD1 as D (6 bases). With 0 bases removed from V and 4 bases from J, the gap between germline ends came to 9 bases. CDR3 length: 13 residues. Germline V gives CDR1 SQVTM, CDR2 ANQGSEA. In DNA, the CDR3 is TGCAGCGTTGAAGATGGGGGGCGCACTGAAGCTTTCTTT. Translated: CSVEDGGRTEAFF.

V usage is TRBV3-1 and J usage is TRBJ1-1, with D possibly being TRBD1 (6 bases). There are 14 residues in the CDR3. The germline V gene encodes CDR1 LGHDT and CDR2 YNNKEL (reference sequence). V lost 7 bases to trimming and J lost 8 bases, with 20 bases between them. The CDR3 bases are TGTGCCAGCAACAGTGGTAGGGGGTACAGCGAAGCTTTCTTT. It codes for CASNSGRGYSEAFF.

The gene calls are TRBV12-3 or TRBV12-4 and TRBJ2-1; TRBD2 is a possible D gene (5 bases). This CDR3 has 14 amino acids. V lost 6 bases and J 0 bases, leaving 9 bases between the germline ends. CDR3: CASRPGFSYNEQFF. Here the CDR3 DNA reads TGTGCCAGCAGACCGGGATTCTCCTACAATGAGCAGTTCTTC.

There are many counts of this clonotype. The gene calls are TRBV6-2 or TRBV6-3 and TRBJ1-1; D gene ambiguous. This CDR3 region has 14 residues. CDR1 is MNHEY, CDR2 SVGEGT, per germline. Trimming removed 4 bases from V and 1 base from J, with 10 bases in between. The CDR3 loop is CASSSSPGNTEAFF. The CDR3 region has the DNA TGTGCCAGCAGTTCATCCCCGGGGAACACTGAAGCTTTCTTT.

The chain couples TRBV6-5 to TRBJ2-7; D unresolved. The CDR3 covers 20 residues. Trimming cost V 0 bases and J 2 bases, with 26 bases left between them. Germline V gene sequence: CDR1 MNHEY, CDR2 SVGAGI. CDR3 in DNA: TGTGCCAGCAGTTACTCGCTTAGCCCAGGCAGGTTCGAGCTAGCCTACGAGCAGTACTTC. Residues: CASSYSLSPGRFELAYEQYF.

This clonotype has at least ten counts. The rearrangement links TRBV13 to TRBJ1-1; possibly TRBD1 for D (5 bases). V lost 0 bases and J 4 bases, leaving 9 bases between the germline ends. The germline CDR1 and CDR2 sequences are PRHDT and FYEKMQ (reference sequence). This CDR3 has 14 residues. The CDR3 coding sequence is TGTGCCAGCAGCTTAGGACAGGAGGTCACTGAAGCTTTCTTT. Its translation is CASSLGQEVTEAFF.

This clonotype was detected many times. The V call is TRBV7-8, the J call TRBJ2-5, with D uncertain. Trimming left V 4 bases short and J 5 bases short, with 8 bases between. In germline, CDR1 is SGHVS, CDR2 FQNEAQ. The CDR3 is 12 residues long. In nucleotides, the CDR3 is TGTGCCAGCAGCTCCCCCCAGGAGACCCAGTACTTC. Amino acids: CASSSPQETQYF.

The CDR3 protein is CASSHRAPVPNEQFF. The CDR3 bases are TGTGCCAGCAGCCATCGGGCTCCGGTCCCCAATGAGCAGTTCTTC. The genes are TRBV14 and TRBJ2-1; D is unclear. This CDR3 is built from 15 residues. The ends were cut back, 3 bases at V and 6 bases at J, with 15 bases in the middle. Germline V lookup: CDR1 SGHDN, CDR2 FVKESK.